The rows below give T cell receptor beta chains drawn from one sample of a study of PD-1 blockade in classical Hodgkin lymphoma. Sequencing was performed with immunoSEQ multiplex PCR; in TCRdb, only in-frame clones are kept and a portion is missing. The table lists approximately 100,000 clones, around 89% of them singletons. Material: peripheral blood mononuclear cells (PBMCs), obtained before the second cycle of nivolumab. All receptors come from a human donor with classical Hodgkin lymphoma. The CDR3 runs from the conserved cysteine through the conserved F or W. Fields, in order: clone size, D gene, V gene, J gene, CDR3 DNA, CDR3 protein. A D gene is named only where the DNA matches it firmly. The size of a clone is reported for some rows only, either as once, few or many, or as a class for expanded clones.

clone size: -; D gene: -; V gene: TRBV2; J gene: TRBJ1-1; CDR3 DNA: TGTGCCAGCAGTGAAATGAGGAAGGATGAAGCTTTCTTT; CDR3 protein: CASSEMRKDEAFF
clone size: -; D gene: -; V gene: TRBV27; J gene: TRBJ1-5; CDR3 DNA: TGTGCCAGCAGTCCGCGGACAGAAACAGATCAGCCCCAGCATTTT; CDR3 protein: CASSPRTETDQPQHF
clone size: -; D gene: -; V gene: TRBV6-4; J gene: TRBJ2-1; CDR3 DNA: TGTGCCAGCAGTGACTCGGTGGGTTCCGATGAGCAGTTCTTC; CDR3 protein: CASSDSVGSDEQFF
clone size: -; D gene: TRBD2; V gene: TRBV10-3; J gene: TRBJ2-7; CDR3 DNA: TGTGCCATCAGTGAGCCCCTCAGCGGGGGAGGCTACGAGCAGTACTTC; CDR3 protein: CAISEPLSGGGYEQYF
clone size: -; D gene: -; V gene: TRBV4-2; J gene: TRBJ2-7; CDR3 DNA: TGTGCCAGCAGCCAAGGACTAGGGTCCTACGAGCAGTACTTC; CDR3 protein: CASSQGLGSYEQYF
clone size: -; D gene: TRBD2; V gene: TRBV11-1; J gene: TRBJ2-7; CDR3 DNA: TGTGCCAGCAGCCGGCTCACACTAGCGGGGATCCAGTACTTC; CDR3 protein: CASSRLTLAGIQYF
clone size: once; D gene: TRBD1; V gene: TRBV5-1; J gene: TRBJ1-3; CDR3 DNA: TGCGCCAGCAGCTTGGGACAGGGGGCCAAAGGAAACACCATATATTTT; CDR3 protein: CASSLGQGAKGNTIYF
clone size: -; D gene: TRBD1; V gene: TRBV27; J gene: TRBJ2-7; CDR3 DNA: TGTGCCAGAAACCACAGGGGGTTGAACGAGCAGTACTTC; CDR3 protein: CARNHRGLNEQYF
clone size: -; D gene: -; V gene: TRBV10-1; J gene: TRBJ2-1; CDR3 DNA: TGCGCCAGCAGTGAGTCGCATAGCGGTGCCTACAATGAGCAGTTCTTC; CDR3 protein: CASSESHSGAYNEQFF
clone size: -; D gene: -; V gene: TRBV19; J gene: TRBJ1-5; CDR3 DNA: TGTGCCAGTAGTATCAACAGGGAAGGCAATCAGCCCCAGCATTTT; CDR3 protein: CASSINREGNQPQHF
clone size: once; D gene: TRBD2; V gene: TRBV5-1; J gene: TRBJ2-4; CDR3 DNA: TGCGCCAGCAGCTTGGGGGGACTAGTTACGCCGGAGTACTTC; CDR3 protein: CASSLGGLVTPEYF
clone size: -; D gene: -; V gene: TRBV6-5; J gene: TRBJ1-2; CDR3 DNA: TGTGCCAGCACTCACGTGAGAGGGGGTGGAGGCTACACCTTC; CDR3 protein: CASTHVRGGGGYTF
clone size: -; D gene: -; V gene: TRBV9; J gene: TRBJ2-7; CDR3 DNA: TGTGCCAGCAGCGTAGTAGGGGACACCCCCTACGAGCAGTACTTC; CDR3 protein: CASSVVGDTPYEQYF
clone size: -; D gene: -; V gene: TRBV4-2; J gene: TRBJ1-5; CDR3 DNA: TGTGCCAGCAGCCAACTCAGCAATCAGCCCCAGCATTTT; CDR3 protein: CASSQLSNQPQHF
clone size: -; D gene: -; V gene: TRBV15; J gene: TRBJ1-3; CDR3 DNA: TGTGCCACCAGCAGGAGGGCCGAGGCAGACTCTGGAAACACCATATATTTT; CDR3 protein: CATSRRAEADSGNTIYF
clone size: -; D gene: TRBD2; V gene: TRBV30; J gene: TRBJ2-1; CDR3 DNA: TGTGCCTGGAGTTTTATCACTAGCGGGGATAAGTTCTTC; CDR3 protein: CAWSFITSGDKFF
clone size: few; D gene: -; V gene: TRBV6-5; J gene: TRBJ2-7; CDR3 DNA: TGTGCCACCCAAGGTAGGCAGACCCACTACGAGCAGTACTTC; CDR3 protein: CATQGRQTHYEQYF